This passage covers 22 T cell receptor beta chains from one sample sequenced in a study of cytomegalovirus exposure and HLA in healthy donors. The PCR contained 60 Vbeta and 13 Jbeta primers. TCRdb keeps only in-frame clones here, not all; method: immunoSEQ multiplex PCR. This table has approximately 150,000 clones, approximately 82% appearing once. Sequencing was performed on PBMCs. The receptors derive from a man aged 40-49 years in good health and CMV-seronegative.

The V and J genes are TRBV5-4 and TRBJ1-4; D possibly corresponds to TRBD1 (5 bases). The CDR3 covers 17 residues. Per the germline V gene, CDR1 is SGHNT and CDR2 is YYREEE (reference sequence). The ends were cut back, 0 bases at V and 0 bases at J, with 12 bases in the middle. The CDR3 DNA reads TGTGCCAGCAGCTTGGGGCGGGGCTCGGCAACTAATGAAAAACTGTTTTTT. Translating gives CASSLGRGSATNEKLFF.

The chain combines TRBV19 with TRBJ1-2, with a weak D call TRBD1 (5 bases). V was cut by 7 bases and J by 1 base, with 16 bases left in between. The CDR3 consists of 15 residues. CDR1 and CDR2 from the germline V gene are LNHDA and SQIVND (reference sequence). CDR3 amino acids: CASIISAGNNYGYTF. CDR3 nucleotide sequence: TGTGCCAGTATAATCTCGGCAGGGAATAACTATGGCTACACCTTC.

The chain joins TRBV18 to TRBJ1-5, with TRBD1 as a possible D gene (6 bases). The CDR3 totals 15 residues. The germline V gene has CDR1 KGHSH and CDR2 LQKENI. V was pared by 6 bases and J by 6 bases, with 18 bases between. The CDR3: CASSPSAGDIQPQHF. The CDR3 nucleotides are TGTGCCAGCTCTCCATCGGCAGGGGATATTCAGCCCCAGCATTTT.

This rearrangement joins TRBV28 to TRBJ1-3; possible D gene TRBD1, 5 bases. Deletions cut 3 bases from V and 0 bases from J, with 9 bases between. CDR1 MDHEN and CDR2 SYDVKM come from the germline V gene. The CDR3 sequence is 15 residues long. In DNA form, the CDR3 reads TGTGCCAGCAGTTTCGGGGGGACCTCTGGAAACACCATATATTTT. Translated, it gives CASSFGGTSGNTIYF. The full variable domain, in which reference TRBV28 and TRBJ1-3 provide the parts outside the CDR3, is DVKVTQSSRYLVKRTGEKVFLECVQDMDHENMFWYRQDPGLGLRLIYFSYDVKMKEKGDIPEGYSVSREKKERFSLILESASTNQTSMYLCASSFGGTSGNTIYFGEGSWLTVV.

The V and J genes are TRBV5-4 and TRBJ1-1, with TRBD1 matching 7 bases. The CDR3 extends over 17 amino acids. In germline, CDR1 is SGHNT, CDR2 YYREEE (reference sequence). Unmatched junction bases numbered 8, after V lost 0 bases and J lost 0 bases. Written as DNA, the CDR3 is TGTGCCAGCAGCTTGGAGGGGGCACAGGGAATGAACACTGAAGCTTTCTTT. Translating it yields CASSLEGAQGMNTEAFF. Drawing the rest from reference TRBV5-4 and TRBJ1-1, the complete variable domain is ETGVTQSPTHLIKTRGQQVTLRCSSQSGHNTVSWYQQALGQGPQFIFQYYREEENGRGNFPPRFSGLQFPNYSSELNVNALELDDSALYLCASSLEGAQGMNTEAFFGQGTRLTVV.

J is TRBJ2-3 and V is TRBV28; the match to TRBD2 covers 9 bases. From germline, CDR1 is MDHEN and CDR2 SYDVKM. This CDR3 has 20 residues. V lost 5 bases and J lost 2; bases outside the gene matches: 20. The CDR3 bases are TGTGCCAGCAGTACACTCGGTGTTAGCGGGGGCCCTATCTCCACAGATACGCAGTATTTT. Protein: CASSTLGVSGGPISTDTQYF.

This sequence joins TRBV7-8 and TRBJ2-7; 9 bases are a match to TRBD2. Germline CDR1 is SGHVS and CDR2 is FQNEAQ. After removal of 1 base from V and 2 bases from J, the junction contained 9 bases not matched to a gene. The CDR3 consists of 17 residues. CDR3: CASSLEPSGLAAYEQYF. CDR3 in DNA: TGTGCCAGCAGCTTAGAGCCTTCGGGACTAGCAGCCTACGAGCAGTACTTC.

The DNA for the CDR3 is TGTGCCAGCAGTTTCGCAGGGGGCGTCAATCAGCCCCAGCATTTT. Its translation: CASSFAGGVNQPQHF. The rearrangement links TRBV27 to TRBJ1-5, with 8 bases fitting TRBD1. V trimming: 3 bases; J trimming: 3 bases; junction bases outside the gene matches: 4. CDR1 is MNHEY, CDR2 SMNVEV, per germline (reference sequence). The CDR3 spans 15 residues.

This clone was found a few times. The chain recombines TRBV30 with TRBJ1-4, with a weak D call TRBD1 (6 bases). V lost 4 bases and J lost 8, with 17 bases in between. Germline V gives CDR1 GTSNPN, CDR2 SVGIG (reference sequence). The CDR3 consists of 14 residues. CDR3 DNA: TGTGCCTGGATGTCACGAGGGGGATGGGAAAAACTGTTTTTT. Translation: CAWMSRGGWEKLFF.

The genes are TRBV4-1 and TRBJ2-2; D possibly corresponds to TRBD1 (5 bases). Per germline, CDR1 MGHRA and CDR2 YSYEKL. The CDR3 has 15 residues. The germline V and J ends were trimmed by 4 bases and 7 bases, with 16 bases remaining between them. CDR3: CASSPFQGKVGELFF. Here the CDR3 DNA reads TGCGCCAGCAGCCCTTTTCAGGGAAAAGTCGGGGAGCTGTTTTTT.

This clone was picked up one time. This sequence joins TRBV9 and TRBJ1-1; TRBD1 matches at 10 bases. The CDR3 covers 14 residues. Germline V gene data show CDR1 as SGDLS and CDR2 as YYNGEE. J lost 3 bases, V lost 3 bases, and 2 bases had no gene match. The CDR3 DNA sequence: TGTGCCAGCAGCGCCGGGACAGGGGACACTGAAGCTTTCTTT. Encoded protein: CASSAGTGDTEAFF.

This chain links TRBV5-1 with TRBJ1-1; the D gene is possibly TRBD1 (6 bases). Trimming took 4 bases from V and 8 from J, leaving 24 bases between them. CDR3 size: 16 residues. In germline, CDR1 is SGHRS, CDR2 YFSETQ. The CDR3 loop is CASSTGTTGLLSEAFF. The CDR3 DNA sequence: TGCGCCAGCAGCACTGGGACAACCGGTCTCTTGTCGGAAGCTTTCTTT. Drawing the rest from reference TRBV5-1 and TRBJ1-1, the complete variable domain is KAGVTQTPRYLIKTRGQQVTLSCSPISGHRSVSWYQQTPGQGLQFLFEYFSETQRNKGNFPGRFSGRQFSNSRSEMNVSTLELGDSALYLCASSTGTTGLLSEAFFGQGTRLTVV.

The chain combines TRBV5-6 with TRBJ1-6; maybe TRBD1 (5 bases). The CDR3 consists of 15 residues. Germline CDR1 and CDR2: SGHDT and YYEEEE. The V gene lost 3 bases and the J gene lost 12 bases, with 19 bases spanning the gap. The CDR3 bases are TGTGCCAGCAGCTCCACCACGGGGGTACACCGACCCCTCCACTTT. It specifies CASSSTTGVHRPLHF.

The chain is built from TRBV19 and TRBJ2-2, with D maybe TRBD1 (6 bases). V was cut by 4 bases and J by 5 bases, with 11 bases left in between. CDR3 length: 14 residues. Germline CDR1 is LNHDA and CDR2 is SQIVND (reference sequence). The CDR3 DNA is TGTGCCAGTAGTACGGCCAGGGGAACCGGGGAGCTGTTTTTT. Translating gives CASSTARGTGELFF.

The chain joins TRBV7-6 to TRBJ2-3; D is unresolved. Germline V CDR1 and CDR2: SGHVS, FNYEAQ. CDR3 length equals 15 residues. V was pared by 6 bases and J by 7 bases, with 20 bases between. This CDR3 reads CASSSSPWQVNTQYF. In DNA form, the CDR3 reads TGTGCCAGCAGTTCCTCTCCCTGGCAAGTAAATACGCAGTATTTT. The variable domain in full, completed from reference TRBV7-6 and TRBJ2-3, reads GAGVSQSPRYKVTKRGQDVALRCDPISGHVSLYWYRQALGQGPEFLTYFNYEAQQDKSGLPNDRFSAERPEGSISTLTIQRTEQRDSAMYRCASSSSPWQVNTQYFGPGTRLTVL.

This chain uses TRBV7-2 with TRBJ1-6; D not resolved. The CDR3 runs 15 residues. V was pared by 2 bases and J by 7 bases, with 12 bases between. Germline lookup yields CDR1 SGHTA and CDR2 FQGNSA. The DNA for the CDR3 is TGTGCCAGCAGCTTAATGTGGCAGATCAATTCACCCCTCCACTTT. Translation gives CASSLMWQINSPLHF.

This chain uses TRBV5-1 with TRBJ1-5, with 8 bases fitting TRBD1. The length of the CDR3 is 14 residues. The V gene end was trimmed by 4 bases and the J gene end by 5 bases; junction bases not matched to a gene: 5. Germline loops: CDR1 SGHRS, CDR2 YFSETQ. For the CDR3, the DNA is TGCGCCAGCAGCCCCGGGACAGGACATCAGCCCCAGCATTTT. As protein: CASSPGTGHQPQHF.

The gene calls are TRBV19 and TRBJ2-7, with a weak D call TRBD2 (7 bases). CDR1 LNHDA and CDR2 SQIVND come from the germline V gene (reference sequence). This CDR3 is built from 14 residues. With 5 bases removed from V and 6 bases from J, the gap between germline ends came to 17 bases. As DNA, the CDR3 is TGTGCCAGTAGTCCCCATGGGGGGGGCAGCGAGCAGTACTTC. Protein: CASSPHGGGSEQYF.

The chain recombines TRBV19 with TRBJ2-3, with TRBD2 identical over 13 bases. Trimming cost V 5 bases and J 4 bases; bases outside gene matches: 9. CDR1 and CDR2 from the germline V gene are LNHDA and SQIVND (reference sequence). This CDR3 is built from 17 residues. The CDR3 DNA reads TGTGCCAGTAGTTCCGGGGCGACTAGCGGGGGGCCAGATACGCAGTATTTT. Amino acid sequence: CASSSGATSGGPDTQYF. The variable domain in full, completed from reference TRBV19 and TRBJ2-3, reads DGGITQSPKYLFRKEGQNVTLSCEQNLNHDAMYWYRQDPGQGLRLIYYSQIVNDFQKGDIAEGYSVSREKKESFPLTVTSAQKNPTAFYLCASSSGATSGGPDTQYFGPGTRLTVL.

The chain links TRBV5-4 to TRBJ1-6; 7 nucleotides line up with TRBD1. The V segment lost 3 bases and the J segment 9 bases; nucleotides outside the gene matches: 6. From germline, CDR1 is SGHNT and CDR2 YYREEE (reference sequence). The CDR3 contains 14 residues. The CDR3 nucleotides read TGTGCCAGCAGCTCGGGACAGCCCGGTTCACCCCTCCACTTT. This gives the protein CASSSGQPGSPLHF.

This clone was seen more than once but under ten times. The chain is built from TRBV19 and TRBJ1-2, with 9 positions matching TRBD1. Germline assignment: CDR1 LNHDA and CDR2 SQIVND (reference sequence). V gave up 5 bases and J gave up 4 bases; unmatched junction bases: 5. The CDR3 has 14 residues. The CDR3 protein is CASSEVTGGYGYTF. In DNA, the CDR3 is TGTGCCAGTAGTGAAGTGACAGGGGGCTATGGCTACACCTTC.

This clone was seen a single time. Here the CDR3 DNA reads TGCGCCAGCAGCCAAGAAGGCTCTCCGGGGGGGCTTGTACGCGAGCAGTACTTC. Its protein is CASSQEGSPGGLVREQYF. The chain has TRBV4-1 and TRBJ2-7; TRBD2 agrees at 8 bases. The V and J ends lost 0 bases and 6 bases, in that order; junction bases with no gene match: 16. The CDR3 covers 18 residues. Looked up from germline, CDR1 is MGHRA and CDR2 is YSYEKL.